The next 21 T cell receptor beta chains were all read from a single sample in a study of CD8 T cell repertoires and HIV-1 epitope variants. Clones were sequenced by immunoSEQ multiplex PCR, and TCRdb holds only the in-frame ones, with some missing. The table records a few thousand clones, approximately 70% of them present only once. These TCRs' antigens remain unknown. The source material was cultured CD8+ T cells derived from PBMCs. All receptors come from a male donor with HIV.

The V call is TRBV28, the J call TRBJ1-5; no clear D. The germline V gene has CDR1 MDHEN and CDR2 SYDVKM. V was cut by 5 bases and J by 6 bases, with 11 bases left in between. The CDR3 covers 13 residues. CDR3 region: CASSLGAIQPQHF. CDR3 in DNA: TGTGCCAGCAGTCTAGGCGCAATTCAGCCCCAGCATTTT.

The chain links TRBV27 to TRBJ2-4, with 12 bases that match TRBD1. The V gene's germline CDR1 is MNHEY and CDR2 SMNVEV (reference sequence). The ends lost 5 bases at V and 8 bases at J; junction bases unmatched: 13. The CDR3 has 17 amino acids. The CDR3: CASSKLPGQGARDIQYF. CDR3 nucleotide sequence: TGTGCCAGCAGTAAGCTCCCGGGACAGGGGGCGCGAGACATTCAGTACTTC.

The chain combines TRBV7-8 with TRBJ1-1; TRBD1 matches 9 bases. Germline-derived CDR1 and CDR2 are SGHVS and FQNEAQ. V dropped 3 bases and J dropped 5; count of bases not matched to a gene: 7. The CDR3 has 15 residues. The chain's CDR3 is CASSFHRGLGTEAFF. The CDR3 DNA follows: TGTGCCAGCAGCTTTCACAGGGGGCTTGGAACTGAAGCTTTCTTT. Looking up the rest from reference TRBV7-8 and TRBJ1-1 gives the full variable domain: GAGVSQSPRYKVAKRGQDVALRCDPISGHVSLFWYQQALGQGPEFLTYFQNEAQLDKSGLPSDRFFAERPEGSVSTLKIQRTQQEDSAVYLCASSFHRGLGTEAFFGQGTRLTVV.

The gene calls are TRBV28 and TRBJ1-5; 9 bases map to TRBD1. This CDR3 spans 14 amino acids. J gave up 4 bases and V 5 bases, and 3 bases lay outside the gene matches. From germline, CDR1 is MDHEN and CDR2 SYDVKM. The CDR3 loop reads CASSLGTGNQPQHF. CDR3 coding DNA: TGTGCCAGCAGTCTCGGGACAGGGAATCAGCCCCAGCATTTT.

This clone was seen a handful of times. The V call is TRBV29-1, the J call TRBJ2-1, with 11 bases identical to TRBD2. Germline V gene sequence: CDR1 SQVTM, CDR2 ANQGSEA. This CDR3 comprises 15 residues. V lost 5 bases and J lost 6; bases outside the gene matches: 9. The CDR3 coding sequence is TGCAGCGTTCGTCAACTAGCGGGAGTGGGCAATGAGCAGTTCTTC. As protein: CSVRQLAGVGNEQFF.

Notes on this clone: Other DNA sequences in this specimen translate into the identical CDR3. The gene calls are TRBV28 and TRBJ1-2; D is uncertain. The CDR3 extends over 15 amino acids. The V gene's germline CDR1 is MDHEN and CDR2 SYDVKM. The V end was cut by 5 bases, the J end by 1 base, with 14 bases between. As DNA, the CDR3 is TGTGCCAGCAGTACTAAATCCGACGGTAACTATGGCTACACCTTC. This sequence encodes CASSTKSDGNYGYTF.

This chain links TRBV20-1 with TRBJ2-7, with no clear D. Trimming removed 5 bases from V and 4 bases from J, with 6 bases in between. Germline CDR1 reads DFQATT; CDR2 reads SNEGSKA (reference sequence). This CDR3 is 10 amino acids long. Here the CDR3 reads CSAYNYEQYF. The CDR3 DNA reads as TGCAGTGCTTATAATTACGAGCAGTACTTC.

The rearrangement joins TRBV2 to TRBJ1-1, with a possible D match to TRBD1 (5 bases). Looked up from germline, CDR1 is SNHLY and CDR2 is FYNNEI. The CDR3 consists of 11 residues. V was trimmed by 5 bases and J by 8 bases, leaving 9 bases between them. In nucleotides, the CDR3 is TGTGCCAGCAGTCCCAGGGAAGAAGCTTTCTTT. Residues: CASSPREEAFF.

This clone was counted between two and nine times. The chain is built from TRBV7-9 and TRBJ2-1; D may be TRBD2 (5 bases). CDR1 and CDR2 from the germline V gene are SEHNR and FQNEAQ (reference sequence). The CDR3 has 13 amino acids. V was shortened by 5 bases and J by 8 bases, with 13 bases between the two germline ends. The CDR3 DNA is TGTGCCAGCAGCCCTGGATCAGCGGATGAGCAGTTCTTC. It codes for CASSPGSADEQFF. Full variable domain (rest looked up from reference TRBV7-9 and TRBJ2-1): DTGVSQNPRHKITKRGQNVTFRCDPISEHNRLYWYRQTLGQGPEFLTYFQNEAQLEKSRLLSDRFSAERPKGSFSTLEIQRTEQGDSAMYLCASSPGSADEQFFGPGTRLTVL.

This rearrangement joins TRBV18 to TRBJ2-7, with D unresolved. This CDR3 contains 16 residues. The V gene's germline CDR1 is KGHSH and CDR2 LQKENI. Trimming took 3 bases from V and 3 from J, leaving 18 bases between them. CDR3 bases: TGTGCCAGCTCACCCGCCTTCGGGTCAGAATACTACGAGCAGTACTTC. Amino acids: CASSPAFGSEYYEQYF.

The genes are TRBV7-9 and TRBJ2-5; D may be TRBD1 (5 bases). V gave up 2 bases and J gave up 2 bases, with 6 bases separating them. The CDR3 covers 13 residues. Germline V gene sequence: CDR1 SEHNR, CDR2 FQNEAQ (reference sequence). CDR3 sequence: CASSLRQQETQYF. The CDR3 bases are TGTGCCAGCAGCTTAAGACAGCAAGAGACCCAGTACTTC.

This chain uses TRBV5-6 with TRBJ2-1, with D possibly TRBD1 on 5 matching bases. The V gene lost 4 bases and the J gene lost 6 bases, with 17 bases spanning the gap. The CDR3 totals 15 residues. The germline CDR1 and CDR2 sequences are SGHDT and YYEEEE. The CDR3 bases are TGTGCCAGCAGCACGGACATGATTACGGCCAATGAGCAGTTCTTC. Encoded protein: CASSTDMITANEQFF.

V and J are TRBV7-3 and TRBJ2-5; a weak D match, TRBD1 (5 bases). V was shortened by 5 bases and J by 1 base, with 8 bases between the two germline ends. CDR3 length: 13 amino acids. Germline V gene lookup returns CDR1 SGHTA and CDR2 FQGTGA. CDR3 bases: TGTGCCAGCAGCCAAGACAGCCAAGAGACCCAGTACTTC. Amino acid sequence: CASSQDSQETQYF.

The chain employs TRBV7-6 and TRBJ2-3; tentatively, D is TRBD2 (7 bases). Trimming shortened V by 4 bases and J by 1 base, and 12 bases separated the two germline ends. The CDR3 loop spans 15 amino acids. Germline V gene sequence: CDR1 SGHVS, CDR2 FNYEAQ. As DNA, the CDR3 is TGTGCCAGCAGCTCGAGGGGGGGCGGCACAGATACGCAGTATTTT. Protein sequence: CASSSRGGGTDTQYF.

This chain joins TRBV5-1 and TRBJ2-7; 7 bases are shared with TRBD1. Trimming at V came to 4 bases and at J to 2 bases, leaving 9 bases not matched to a gene. The length of the CDR3 is 15 residues. Per the germline V gene, CDR1 is SGHRS and CDR2 is YFSETQ. CDR3 nucleotide sequence: TGCGCCAGCAGCCCGGACAGGTTCGAGACCTACGAGCAGTACTTC. Translated: CASSPDRFETYEQYF.

The chain couples TRBV7-9 to TRBJ1-2; D not resolved. There are 16 residues in the CDR3. CDR1 SEHNR and CDR2 FQNEAQ come from the germline V gene (reference sequence). The ends were cut back, 3 bases at V and 4 bases at J, with 18 bases in the middle. DNA of the CDR3: TGTGCCAGCAGCTTTCAGGAAGGGAAACCTCGCTATGGCTACACCTTC. It encodes CASSFQEGKPRYGYTF.

This clone turned up a few times. The chain links TRBV5-4 to TRBJ2-2, with a possible D match to TRBD2 (5 bases). CDR1 and CDR2 from the germline V gene are SGHNT and YYREEE (reference sequence). The CDR3 is made up of 14 amino acids. V gave up 0 bases and J gave up 6 bases, with 9 bases separating them. The CDR3 sequence: CASSLDRGSGELFF. In nucleotides, the CDR3 is TGTGCCAGCAGCTTGGATCGAGGGTCCGGGGAGCTGTTTTTT.

The rearrangement links TRBV28 to TRBJ2-3; 8 bases line up with TRBD2. From germline, CDR1 is MDHEN and CDR2 SYDVKM. This CDR3 spans 17 amino acids. V dropped 1 base and J dropped 3; count of bases not matched to a gene: 9. The CDR3 nucleotides are TGTGCCAGCAGTTTATATGGCATAGCGGGATTTACAGATACGCAGTATTTT. Residues: CASSLYGIAGFTDTQYF.

The chain couples TRBV7-9 to TRBJ2-1; no clear D gene. This CDR3 spans 8 amino acids. The germline V gene encodes CDR1 SEHNR and CDR2 FQNEAQ (reference sequence). V lost 9 bases to trimming and J lost 7 bases, with 1 base between them. The CDR3 bases are TGTGCCAGTAATGAGCAGTTCTTC. Translated: CASNEQFF. The variable domain in full, with the rest retrieved from reference TRBV7-9 and TRBJ2-1, is DTGVSQNPRHKITKRGQNVTFRCDPISEHNRLYWYRQTLGQGPEFLTYFQNEAQLEKSRLLSDRFSAERPKGSFSTLEIQRTEQGDSAMYLCASNEQFFGPGTRLTVL.

V and J are TRBV6-1 and TRBJ2-2, with 7 bases identical to TRBD2. The CDR3 is made up of 13 amino acids. Per germline, CDR1 MNHNS and CDR2 SASEGT. V trimming: 10 bases; J trimming: 8 bases; junction bases outside the gene matches: 10. The DNA for the CDR3 is TGTGCCACCTTACAGCGGGAAGGGGGGGAGCTGTTTTTT. Translation gives CATLQREGGELFF.

There are a few counts of this clone. This chain uses TRBV9 with TRBJ1-5, with no clear D. V lost 3 bases and J lost 3, with 13 bases in between. Germline CDR1 is SGDLS and CDR2 is YYNGEE. This CDR3 has 15 residues. The CDR3 loop is CASSARGSLNQPQHF. The DNA for the CDR3 is TGTGCCAGCAGCGCCCGAGGGAGTCTCAATCAGCCCCAGCATTTT.